A single T cell receptor beta chain is shown here with its context. The antigen is undetermined. Clones were read by immunoSEQ multiplex PCR, and TCRdb kept only the in-frame ones, dropping some. This table has about 25,000 clones, around 86% appearing once. This sample stems from a study of PD-1 blockade in classical Hodgkin lymphoma. Turning to the study itself: Patients got intravenous nivolumab 3 mg/kg every 2 weeks.

The CDR3 is made up of 14 amino acids. Germline lookup yields CDR1 GTSNPN and CDR2 SVGIG (reference sequence). The junction had 4 bases not matched to a gene; V was cut back by 4 bases and J by 0 bases. Study observations and caveats: Newly diagnosed patients were said to have less baseline TCR diversity than healthy donors did.

Every patient experienced relapse after autologous stem cell transplantation, and brentuximab vedotin exposure varied. J is TRBJ2-3 and V is TRBV30, with 7 bases fitting TRBD2. This material consisted of peripheral blood mononuclear cells (PBMCs), taken before the second cycle of nivolumab. This clonotype originated in a human donor with classical Hodgkin lymphoma. The CDR3 reads CAWKDSGSTDTQYF. The DNA for the CDR3 is TGTGCCTGGAAGGATAGCGGGAGCACAGATACGCAGTATTTT.